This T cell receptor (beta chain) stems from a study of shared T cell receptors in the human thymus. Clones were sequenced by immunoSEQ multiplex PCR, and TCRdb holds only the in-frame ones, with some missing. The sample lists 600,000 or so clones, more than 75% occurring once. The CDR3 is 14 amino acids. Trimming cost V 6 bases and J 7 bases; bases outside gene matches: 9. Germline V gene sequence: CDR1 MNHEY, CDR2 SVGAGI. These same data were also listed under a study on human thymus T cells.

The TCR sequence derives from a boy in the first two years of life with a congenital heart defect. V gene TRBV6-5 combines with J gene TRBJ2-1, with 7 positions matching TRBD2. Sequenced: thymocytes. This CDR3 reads CASSRRELGNEQFF. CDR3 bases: TGTGCCAGCAGCCGGCGGGAGCTGGGGAATGAGCAGTTCTTC.